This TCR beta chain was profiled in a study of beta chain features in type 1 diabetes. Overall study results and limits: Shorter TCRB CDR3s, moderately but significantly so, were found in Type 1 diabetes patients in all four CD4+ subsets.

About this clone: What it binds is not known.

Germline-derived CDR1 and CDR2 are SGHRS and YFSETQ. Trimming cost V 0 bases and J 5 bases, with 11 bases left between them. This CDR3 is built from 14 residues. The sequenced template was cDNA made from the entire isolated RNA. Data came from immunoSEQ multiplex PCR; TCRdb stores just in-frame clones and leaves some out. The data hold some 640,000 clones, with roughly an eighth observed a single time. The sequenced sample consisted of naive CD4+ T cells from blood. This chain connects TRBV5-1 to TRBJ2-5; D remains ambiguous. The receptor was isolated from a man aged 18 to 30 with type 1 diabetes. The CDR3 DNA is TGCGCCAGCAGCTTGGTGGTAGGTCTGGAGACCCAGTACTTC. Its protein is CASSLVVGLETQYF.